One and the same sample provided the 23 T cell receptor beta chains below, sequenced in a study of OX40 agonist ivuxolimab in advanced cancers. The library was prepared using the immunoSEQ multiplex PCR assay. This immuneACCESS table, as held by TCRdb, lists in-frame sequences with V and J called but not all clones. Of the missing ones, under half trace to an unresolved V gene in checked studies; the others have no known cause. For this sample there are fewer than 75,000 clones; approximately 90% appear just once. The ten largest clones take up around 0.65% of the sample. The sample in question was CD4+ or CD8+ T cells sorted from blood, obtained in a trial of the OX40 agonist ivuxolimab. The source of these receptors is an adult with an advanced solid tumor such as melanoma, head and neck, liver or kidney cancer.

The chain recombines TRBV6-6 with TRBJ1-2, with D possibly TRBD1 on 5 matching bases. Deletions cut 4 bases from V and 7 bases from J, with 13 bases between. CDR1 is MNHNY, CDR2 SVGAGI, per germline (reference sequence). The CDR3 is 13 residues long. The chain's CDR3 is CASSFTGSGGYTF. The CDR3 DNA reads TGTGCCAGCAGTTTCACAGGCTCGGGTGGCTACACCTTC.

This clone occurred once. The chain has TRBV5-8 and TRBJ2-1; 7 nucleotides match TRBD1. Germline V CDR1 and CDR2: SGHTS, YDEGEE. The junction had 2 bases not matched to a gene; V was cut back by 0 bases and J by 2 bases. The CDR3 is made up of 15 amino acids. CDR3: CASSLGQGTYNEQFF. CDR3 DNA sequence: TGTGCCAGCAGCTTGGGACAGGGCACCTACAATGAGCAGTTCTTC.

This chain connects TRBV11-2 to TRBJ2-7; TRBD1 agrees at 9 bases. Trimming at V came to 5 bases and at J to 2 bases, leaving 10 bases not matched to a gene. This CDR3 contains 16 residues. The germline V gene has CDR1 SGHAT and CDR2 FQNNGV. The CDR3 protein is CASSHTGTGSAYEQYF. The CDR3 bases are TGTGCCAGCAGCCATACCGGGACAGGGAGCGCCTACGAGCAGTACTTC. Variable domain in full (rest from reference TRBV11-2 and TRBJ2-7): EAGVAQSPRYKIIEKRQSVAFWCNPISGHATLYWYQQILGQGPKLLIQFQNNGVVDDSQLPKDRFSAERLKGVDSTLKIQPAKLEDSAVYLCASSHTGTGSAYEQYFGPGTRLTVT.

As concerns this clone: The same CDR3 arises from other DNA sequences in this sample as well. The gene calls are TRBV2 and TRBJ2-7; 7 positions agree with TRBD2. The germline V gene has CDR1 SNHLY and CDR2 FYNNEI. J lost 7 bases, V lost 7 bases, and 10 bases had no gene match. CDR3 size: 13 residues. CDR3: CASNAASGKEQYF. The CDR3 DNA is TGTGCCAGCAACGCCGCGAGCGGGAAAGAGCAGTACTTC.

V and J are TRBV18 and TRBJ2-6; D ambiguous. CDR1 KGHSH and CDR2 LQKENI come from the germline V gene. There are 18 residues in the CDR3. Trimming shortened V by 1 base and J by 1 base, and 14 bases separated the two germline ends. CDR3 loop: CASSPQSAQVSGANVLTF. CDR3 in DNA: TGTGCCAGCTCACCACAATCGGCGCAGGTTTCTGGGGCCAACGTCCTGACTTTC.

This clone was counted once. The rearrangement joins TRBV12-2 to TRBJ2-5; the listed D gene, TRBD2, was not tested against the DNA. TRBV12-2 is a recognized pseudogene. CDR3 length: 16 residues. In nucleotides, the CDR3 is TGTGCAAGTCGCTTATCGGGGAAGGGCTACCTAGAGACCCAGTACTTC. It encodes CASRLSGKGYLETQYF.

This clone appeared a few times. A junction end diverges from the germline sequence, so it may reflect a read error. V gene TRBV27 combines with J gene TRBJ2-3; D is ambiguous. CDR3 length: 11 amino acids. Looked up from germline, CDR1 is MNHEY and CDR2 is SMNVEV (reference sequence). The CDR3 loop is CASSLADTQYF. CDR3 bases: TGTGCCAGCAGTTTAGCCGATACCCAGTATTTT.

The chain uses TRBV2 and TRBJ1-6, with D maybe TRBD1 (5 bases). Germline lookup yields CDR1 SNHLY and CDR2 FYNNEI. Trimming pared 3 bases from V and 9 bases from J, leaving 9 bases between. The CDR3 length is 13 residues. CDR3 protein: CASSDRAASPLHF. The CDR3 DNA reads TGTGCCAGCAGTGACAGGGCCGCTTCACCCCTCCACTTT.

This clone was counted once. This rearrangement joins TRBV28 to TRBJ1-3; D not resolved. Germline assignment: CDR1 MDHEN and CDR2 SYDVKM. Trimming left V 6 bases short and J 0 bases short, with 12 bases between. The CDR3 is made up of 15 amino acids. The CDR3 DNA reads as TGTGCCAGCAGCCTGCGGACGGGCTCTGGAAACACCATATATTTT. This gives the protein CASSLRTGSGNTIYF.

V and J are TRBV10-2 and TRBJ2-7; 13 positions agree with TRBD2. V trimming: 6 bases; J trimming: 2 bases; junction bases outside the gene matches: 4. This CDR3 has 15 residues. CDR1 is WSHSY, CDR2 SAAADI, per germline. CDR3 sequence: CASSPGTSGTYEQYF. The CDR3 region has the DNA TGCGCCAGCAGCCCCGGGACTAGCGGGACCTACGAGCAGTACTTC.

The rearrangement uses TRBV7-9 and TRBJ1-1, with a weak D call TRBD1 (5 bases). This CDR3 spans 16 amino acids. V lost 0 bases, J lost 7 bases, and 18 bases lay in between. Germline-derived CDR1 and CDR2 are SEHNR and FQNEAQ (reference sequence). CDR3 DNA: TGTGCCAGCAGCTTAGCGCCGCTAGAGGGGTATGTTGAAGCTTTCTTT. It encodes CASSLAPLEGYVEAFF.

The genes are TRBV28 and TRBJ1-3, with a tentative D call TRBD1 (5 bases). V was trimmed by 7 bases and J by 2 bases, leaving 18 bases between them. The germline CDR1 and CDR2 sequences are MDHEN and SYDVKM. The CDR3 has 16 residues. DNA for the CDR3: TGTGCCAGCAACACACGGGACGGAGCCGCTGGAAACACCATATATTTT. Residues: CASNTRDGAAGNTIYF.

This clone was seen only a few times. The V gene is TRBV18, the J gene TRBJ2-1, with a tentative D call TRBD2 (6 bases). Germline V gene sequence: CDR1 KGHSH, CDR2 LQKENI. The V end was cut by 3 bases, the J end by 5 bases, with 11 bases between. The length of the CDR3 is 14 residues. The CDR3 sequence: CASSPASENNEQFF. CDR3 coding DNA: TGTGCCAGCTCACCTGCTAGCGAGAACAATGAGCAGTTCTTC.

In DNA form, the CDR3 reads TGTGCCACCAGCAGGCAGCAGGGGTACGAGCAGTACTTC. It codes for CATSRQQGYEQYF. This chain uses TRBV15 with TRBJ2-7; D may be TRBD1 (6 bases). Trimming took 3 bases from V and 4 from J, leaving 10 bases between them. From germline, CDR1 is LNHNV and CDR2 YYDKDF (reference sequence). This CDR3 is 13 amino acids long.

This sequence joins TRBV28 and TRBJ2-1; no definite D call. V lost 3 bases and J 1 base, leaving 28 bases between the germline ends. The CDR3 has 21 residues. Germline V gene lookup returns CDR1 MDHEN and CDR2 SYDVKM. Written as DNA, the CDR3 is TGTGCCAGCAGTTTGCCCCTGAGTGCCAGCAGCACCCGACTTTCCTACAATGAGCAGTTCTTC. The encoded protein is CASSLPLSASSTRLSYNEQFF.

For the CDR3, the DNA is TGTGCCGCCCGTTCGGTCCTCAGGGGGCGAAACTATGGCTACACCTTC. It is translated as CAARSVLRGRNYGYTF. V gene TRBV28 combines with J gene TRBJ1-2, with 8 positions matching TRBD1. The germline V gene has CDR1 MDHEN and CDR2 SYDVKM. The junction had 16 bases not matched to a gene; V was cut back by 11 bases and J by 2 bases. The CDR3 sequence is 16 residues long.

The chain carries TRBV5-1 and TRBJ2-5, with TRBD1 matching 7 bases. The CDR3 loop spans 14 amino acids. Per germline, CDR1 SGHRS and CDR2 YFSETQ. With 0 bases clipped from V and 5 bases from J, the junction kept 4 bases outside the gene matches. As DNA, the CDR3 is TGCGCCAGCAGCTTGGCTGAGGGGGCGGAGACCCAGTACTTC. Amino acids: CASSLAEGAETQYF.

The V and J genes are TRBV5-1 and TRBJ2-5; the match to TRBD2 covers 7 bases. J lost 1 base, V lost 2 bases, and 5 bases had no gene match. Germline-derived CDR1 and CDR2 are SGHRS and YFSETQ. The CDR3 runs 15 residues. For the CDR3, the DNA is TGCGCCAGCAGCTTCTCTAGCGGAGCCCAAGAGACCCAGTACTTC. It is translated as CASSFSSGAQETQYF.

The CDR3 loop reads CASSLGVAGDADTQYF. The CDR3 region has the DNA TGTGCCAGCAGCTTAGGGGTGGCGGGAGATGCAGATACGCAGTATTTT. V usage is TRBV7-9 and J usage is TRBJ2-3; TRBD2 agrees at 7 bases. With 1 base clipped from V and 4 bases from J, the junction kept 8 bases outside the gene matches. This CDR3 region has 16 residues. Germline CDR1 SEHNR, CDR2 FQNEAQ (reference sequence).

V is TRBV5-1 and J is TRBJ2-5; 7 nucleotides agree with TRBD2. The CDR3 consists of 15 residues. J was trimmed by 4 bases and V by 2 bases; bases with no gene match: 8. Germline V gives CDR1 SGHRS, CDR2 YFSETQ. The CDR3 DNA follows: TGCGCCAGCAGCTTCGGTGGGAGGGCCTTAGAGACCCAGTACTTC. Protein sequence: CASSFGGRALETQYF. The full variable domain, in which reference TRBV5-1 and TRBJ2-5 provide the parts outside the CDR3, is KAGVTQTPRYLIKTRGQQVTLSCSPISGHRSVSWYQQTPGQGLQFLFEYFSETQRNKGNFPGRFSGRQFSNSRSEMNVSTLELGDSALYLCASSFGGRALETQYFGPGTRLLVL.

The chain combines TRBV7-9 with TRBJ2-4, with 10 positions matching TRBD1. The junction had 1 base not matched to a gene; V was cut back by 5 bases and J by 6 bases. CDR1 SEHNR and CDR2 FQNEAQ come from the germline V gene (reference sequence). The CDR3 runs to 13 residues. This chain's CDR3 is CASSRDRGNIQYF. The CDR3 DNA is TGTGCCAGCAGCAGGGACAGGGGAAACATTCAGTACTTC.

This chain joins TRBV5-1 and TRBJ1-1; unclear D gene. Germline V gives CDR1 SGHRS, CDR2 YFSETQ. V lost 2 bases and J lost 1, with 3 bases in between. The CDR3 contains 12 residues. This CDR3 reads CASSLSNTEAFF. CDR3 DNA sequence: TGCGCCAGCAGCTTATCGAACACTGAAGCTTTCTTT.

The chain carries TRBV2 and TRBJ1-2; TRBD1 is a possible D gene (5 bases). Trimming cost V 6 bases and J 4 bases, with 18 bases left between them. Germline V gene data show CDR1 as SNHLY and CDR2 as FYNNEI. This CDR3 is 15 amino acids long. The CDR3 bases are TGTGCCAGCAGACGTTTGGGGCAGAGCCTCTATGGCTACACCTTC. Amino acids: CASRRLGQSLYGYTF.